This T cell receptor beta chain is from a study of cytomegalovirus exposure and HLA in healthy donors. The CDR3 loop spans 14 amino acids. CDR1 is MGHDK and CDR2 is SYGVNS in the germline V gene. Trimming at V came to 4 bases and at J to 3 bases, leaving 6 bases not matched to a gene. Study results and limitations: In a later analysis, a missense DCLRE1C variant was linked to TCR beta V- and J-gene trimming.

This clone was counted only a few times. The antigen is not known. Amplification used 60 Vbeta primers and 13 Jbeta primers. The data were produced by immunoSEQ multiplex PCR, yet TCRdb's version contains in-frame clones alone and is incomplete. The table includes about 180,000 clones, 77% detected once. The receptor's source is a man between 18 and 29 years old in good health and CMV-seronegative. The sequencing sample was made of PBMCs. The chain links TRBV25-1 to TRBJ2-7; 7 nucleotides match TRBD1. The CDR3: CASSAPGQYYEQYF. The CDR3 region has the DNA TGTGCCAGCAGTGCTCCGGGACAGTACTACGAGCAGTACTTC.